Listed below are T cell receptor beta chains from one sample, sequenced in a study of blood T cell repertoires in COVID-19. Produced via immunoSEQ multiplex PCR; TCRdb's table is partial and in-frame only. The table shows 90,000 to 150,000 clones, with approximately 85% occurring only once. The sample taken for sequencing was peripheral blood. Receptors originate from a man older than 75 with acute or convalescent COVID-19. CDR3s include the opening cysteine and the closing phenylalanine or tryptophan. Fields, in order: D gene, clone size, J gene, V gene, CDR3 protein, CDR3 DNA. D genes are given only for firm matches. Expanded clones get a size class; other rows say once, few or many, or leave the size out.

>NA|NA|TRBJ1-4|TRBV21-1
CASSLRGDSPSAATNEKLFF
TGTGCCAGCAGCCTCAGGGGTGACAGTCCCTCTGCTGCAACTAATGAAAAACTGTTTTTT
>TRBD1|few|TRBJ2-1|TRBV7-9
CASSLGDRARNEQFF
TGTGCCAGCAGCTTAGGGGACAGGGCGAGGAATGAGCAGTTCTTC
>NA|NA|TRBJ1-4|TRBV18
CASSPQAGVEKLFF
TGTGCCAGCTCACCACAGGCAGGTGTTGAAAAACTGTTTTTT
>NA|NA|TRBJ2-1|TRBV7-9
CASSLLKDFIFYNEQFF
TGTGCCAGCAGCTTACTTAAGGACTTCATCTTCTACAATGAGCAGTTCTTC
>TRBD1|NA|TRBJ2-5|TRBV5-6
CASSLVGTGFQETQYF
TGTGCCAGCAGCTTGGTTGGGACAGGGTTCCAAGAGACCCAGTACTTC
>NA|NA|TRBJ1-2|TRBV3-1/TRBV3-2
CASSQEAQGLLGGYTF
TGTGCCAGCAGCCAAGAAGCCCAGGGGCTTCTGGGTGGCTACACCTTC
>TRBD2|NA|TRBJ2-2|TRBV3-1/TRBV3-2
CASTALAGVGELFF
TGTGCCAGCACAGCCCTAGCGGGGGTGGGGGAGCTGTTTTTT
>NA|NA|TRBJ2-1|TRBV19
CASSSTESSYNEQFF
TGTGCCAGTAGTTCTACTGAGAGCTCCTACAATGAGCAGTTCTTC
>TRBD1|NA|TRBJ1-2|TRBV3-1/TRBV3-2
CASSLDRDQYGYTF
TGTGCCAGCAGCCTCGACAGGGATCAGTATGGCTACACCTTC
>TRBD2|few|TRBJ2-7|TRBV2
CASSPGLGHSYEQYF
TGTGCCAGCAGTCCCGGACTAGGGCACTCCTACGAGCAGTACTTC
>TRBD2|NA|TRBJ2-2|TRBV19
CASNAGGYTGELFF
TGTGCCAGTAATGCGGGGGGCTACACCGGGGAGCTGTTTTTT
>TRBD1|NA|TRBJ1-5|TRBV6-2/TRBV6-3
CASSKLTGGGPQPQHF
TGTGCCAGCAGTAAATTGACAGGGGGGGGTCCTCAGCCCCAGCATTTT
>NA|few|TRBJ1-2|TRBV24-1
CATSDRGRSYGYTF
TGTGCCACCAGTGACCGTGGGCGCTCCTATGGCTACACCTTC
>NA|once|TRBJ1-3|TRBV7-3
CASSLAGSGNTIYF
TGTGCCAGCAGCTTAGCCGGGTCCGGAAACACCATATATTTT
>NA|few|TRBJ2-7|TRBV5-8
CASSLGLYYEQYF
TGTGCCAGCAGCTTGGGACTATACTACGAGCAGTACTTC
>TRBD1|once|TRBJ1-2|TRBV11-3
CASSLEDRGRLSYGYTF
TGTGCCAGCAGCTTAGAGGACAGGGGGCGACTTAGCTATGGCTACACCTTC
>NA|NA|TRBJ2-7|TRBV5-1
CASSLDLRYEQYF
TGCGCCAGCAGCTTGGACCTGAGGTACGAGCAGTACTTC
>TRBD1|NA|TRBJ2-3|TRBV5-4
CASSLDRVGADTQYF
TGTGCCAGCAGCTTAGACAGGGTAGGGGCAGATACGCAGTATTTT
>NA|NA|TRBJ2-1|TRBV5-4
CASSLAGPGNFHEQFF
TGTGCCAGCAGCTTGGCAGGGCCAGGGAATTTCCATGAGCAGTTCTTC
>NA|NA|TRBJ1-6|TRBV19
CASSSAGNSPLHF
TGTGCCAGTAGTTCGGCGGGGAATTCACCCCTCCACTTT
>TRBD1|few|TRBJ1-1|TRBV14
CASSQPDPGTVNTEAFF
TGTGCCAGCAGCCAACCGGATCCAGGGACAGTGAACACTGAAGCTTTCTTT
>NA|NA|TRBJ1-4|TRBV25-1
CASTHNEKLFF
TGTGCCAGCACCCATAATGAAAAACTGTTTTTT
>NA|NA|TRBJ1-2|TRBV30
CAWSATLNYGYTF
TGTGCCTGGAGTGCGACACTGAACTATGGCTACACCTTC
>NA|NA|TRBJ2-6|TRBV28
CASTGGGAFSGANVLTF
TGTGCCAGCACAGGTGGCGGGGCCTTCTCTGGGGCCAACGTCCTGACTTTC
>TRBD2|few|TRBJ2-1|TRBV7-2
CASSGRSSGRTYNEQFF
TGTGCCAGCAGCGGGAGGAGTAGCGGGAGGACCTACAATGAGCAGTTCTTC
>NA|NA|TRBJ1-4|TRBV2
CASSDPIEKLFF
TGTGCCAGCAGTGACCCAATTGAAAAACTGTTTTTT
>NA|NA|TRBJ2-3|TRBV2
CASTFPGGFFTSNTQYF
TGTGCCAGCACTTTCCCTGGAGGGTTTTTTACGTCCAATACGCAGTATTTT
>NA|NA|TRBJ1-4|TRBV7-2
CASSFTGPNPNEKLFF
TGTGCCAGCAGCTTTACAGGGCCGAACCCAAATGAAAAACTGTTTTTT
>TRBD2|NA|TRBJ2-1|TRBV5-1
CASSYGTITNEQFF
TGCGCCAGCAGCTACGGGACTATTACGAATGAGCAGTTCTTC
>NA|NA|TRBJ2-1|TRBV2
CASSDTRGQFF
TGTGCCAGCAGTGATACTAGAGGGCAGTTCTTC